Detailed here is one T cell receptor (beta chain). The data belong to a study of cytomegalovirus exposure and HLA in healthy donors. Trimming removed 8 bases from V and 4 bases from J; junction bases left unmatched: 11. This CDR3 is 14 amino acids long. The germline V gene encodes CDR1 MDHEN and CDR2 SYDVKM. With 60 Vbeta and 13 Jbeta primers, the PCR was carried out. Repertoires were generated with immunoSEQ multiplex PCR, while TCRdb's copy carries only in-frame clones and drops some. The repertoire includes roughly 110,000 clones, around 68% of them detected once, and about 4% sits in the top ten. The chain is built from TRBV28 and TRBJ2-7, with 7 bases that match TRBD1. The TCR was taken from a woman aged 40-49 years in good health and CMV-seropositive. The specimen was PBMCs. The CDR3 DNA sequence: TGTGCCAGCTACCGGGACAGTCGGATATACGAGCAGTACTTC. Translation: CASYRDSRIYEQYF.